This TCR beta chain was identified in a study of PD-1 blockade in mismatch repair-deficient tumors. Across the whole study: Enrolled about 2013-2016, patients had progressing, pretreated mismatch repair-deficient cancers of 12 to 13 types.

The study's findings and limits: Tumor-resident clones, often undetectable pretreatment in blood, expanded then contracted after pembrolizumab.

Only in-frame clones appear in the TCRdb table, and some are missing; sequencing was by immunoSEQ multiplex PCR. The sample lists approximately 100,000 clones, 70% to 85% occurring once. Per germline, CDR1 SGHDT and CDR2 YYEEEE. CDR3 length: 17 residues. The trim removed 6 bases at V and 7 bases at J, leaving 15 bases unmatched. Mismatch repair deficiency was confirmed in all patients, by PCR or immunohistochemistry. The TCR-sequenced patients were three responders to pembrolizumab. This clone was seen a few times. Its antigen remains unknown. The source is an adult with mismatch repair-deficient cancer. The material was peripheral blood, obtained roughly 36 weeks after starting pembrolizumab. The chain recombines TRBV5-6 with TRBJ1-4; 10 bases match TRBD1. As DNA, the CDR3 is TGTGCCAGCACCCGATACTATACCGGGACAGGGGTTGAAAAACTGTTTTTT. It yields the protein CASTRYYTGTGVEKLFF.